The rows below give T cell receptor beta chains drawn from one sample of a study of radiation and T cells in renal cell carcinoma. Sequencing was performed with immunoSEQ multiplex PCR; in TCRdb, only in-frame clones are kept and a portion is missing. The data contain under 65,000 clones, approximately 84% of them seen just once; the ten biggest clones take up roughly 7.2%. The starting material was blood, obtained from a patient whose treatment included radiotherapy and nephrectomy. The receptors were gathered from a man between 60 and 75 years old with renal cell carcinoma. CDR3s include the opening cysteine and the closing phenylalanine or tryptophan. Fields, in order: V gene, clone size, D gene, J gene, CDR3 DNA, CDR3 protein. D genes are given only for firm matches. Expanded clones get a size class; other rows say once, few or many, or leave the size out.

>TRBV19|-|-|TRBJ2-7
TGTGCCAGTAGTATAGGGGCCGAGCAGTACTTC
CASSIGAEQYF
>TRBV11-2|-|TRBD1|TRBJ1-2
TGTGCCAGCAGCGCGACAGGGGTGGGTGGCTACACCTTC
CASSATGVGGYTF
>TRBV19|-|TRBD1|TRBJ1-5
TGTGCCAGTAGTAAGAAGGAGGGGGCTTGGAATCAGCCCCAGCATTTT
CASSKKEGAWNQPQHF
>TRBV6-5|-|-|TRBJ1-5
TGTGCCAGCAGTTACGGAGGGTACGGAGGTCAGCCCCAGCATTTT
CASSYGGYGGQPQHF
>TRBV6-1|-|-|TRBJ1-1
TGTGCCAGCAGTGAGCCTCCGATGAACACTGAAGCTTTCTTT
CASSEPPMNTEAFF
>TRBV27|-|TRBD2|TRBJ2-1
TGTGCCAGCAGTCATAGCGGGTTCGGCTCCTACAATGAGCAGTTCTTC
CASSHSGFGSYNEQFF
>TRBV14|few|-|TRBJ1-5
TGTGCCAGCAGCCAAGATATGGCTCAGCCCCAGCATTTT
CASSQDMAQPQHF
>TRBV7-9|few|-|TRBJ1-2
TGTGCCAGCAGCTTAGCGATCGGGGGAGCTAACTATGGCTACACCTTC
CASSLAIGGANYGYTF
>TRBV30|-|-|TRBJ2-1
TGTGCCTGGCGGGAGAGCTCCTACAATGAGCAGTTCTTC
CAWRESSYNEQFF
>TRBV5-1|-|-|TRBJ1-5
TGCGCCAGCAGCTTAGCGGCAGATCAGCCCCAGCATTTT
CASSLAADQPQHF
>TRBV5-5|-|-|TRBJ1-4
TGTGCCAGCAGCTTGGAGCGGGGGAATGAAAAACTGTTTTTT
CASSLERGNEKLFF
>TRBV7-2|few|-|TRBJ1-2
TGTGCCAGCAGCCCAGATTCGGGTGGCTACACCTTC
CASSPDSGGYTF
>TRBV7-3|-|TRBD1|TRBJ1-1
TGTGCCAGCAGCGACGGTCCGGTTGACGCAGGGGGAATAACTGAAGCTTTCTTT
CASSDGPVDAGGITEAFF
>TRBV10-1|-|-|TRBJ1-1
TGCGCCAGCAGTCGCGGGCAGGACACTGAAGCTTTCTTT
CASSRGQDTEAFF
>TRBV18|-|-|TRBJ2-7
TGTGCCAGCTCCTCACTTTCGGCTGGAGGCGTTTCTGGGAACGAGCAGTACTTC
CASSSLSAGGVSGNEQYF
>TRBV18|few|TRBD1|TRBJ1-1
TGTGCCAGCTCGCCGGGACAGTCTGAGGCTGAAGCTTTCTTT
CASSPGQSEAEAFF
>TRBV6-1|-|-|TRBJ2-1
TGTGCCAGCAGTGAGGGCAATGAGCAGTTCTTC
CASSEGNEQFF
>TRBV10-3|few|TRBD2|TRBJ2-2
TGTGCCATCAGCAAGACTAGCGGGAGTGGTACCGGGGAGCTGTTTTTT
CAISKTSGSGTGELFF
>TRBV10-3|-|TRBD1|TRBJ1-2
TGTGCCATCAGAGACACGGGACAGCCTAACTATGGCTACACCTTC
CAIRDTGQPNYGYTF
>TRBV12-5|-|-|TRBJ1-2
TGTGCTAGTGGTAACCCGAAGAAACAGGGAGAAGGCCCCTATGGCTACACCTTC
CASGNPKKQGEGPYGYTF
>TRBV5-6|-|TRBD2|TRBJ2-1
TGTGCCAGCAGCCCCATGACACTAGCGGGGCTAACCTACAATGAGCAGTTCTTC
CASSPMTLAGLTYNEQFF
>TRBV2|-|-|TRBJ1-3
TGTGCCAGCAGGGAGGCCAACTCTGGAAACACCATATATTTT
CASREANSGNTIYF
>TRBV23-1|-|-|TRBJ1-3
TGCGCCAGCAACAGGAAAAACGGCACCATATATTTT
CASNRKNGTIYF
>TRBV4-3|-|TRBD1|TRBJ2-5
TGCGCCAGCAGCCTAGAGGGGGACAGGGGGCGACGGTACTTC
CASSLEGDRGRRYF
>TRBV29-1|-|-|TRBJ1-1
TGCAGCGTTCGTAGGGGGGGGAACACTGAAGCTTTCTTT
CSVRRGGNTEAFF
>TRBV7-2|-|-|TRBJ2-7
TGTGCCAGCAGCTTAGGCCCCCGGGACGGGGGAGCCTACGAGCAGTACTTC
CASSLGPRDGGAYEQYF
>TRBV27|-|TRBD1|TRBJ2-3
TGTGCCAGCAGTCATACCCCAGGGGGCTCAGATACGCAGTATTTT
CASSHTPGGSDTQYF
>TRBV19|-|TRBD1|TRBJ1-5
TGTGCCAGTAGTACCGCTCGGGACAGGGGATATCAGCCCCAGCATTTT
CASSTARDRGYQPQHF
>TRBV10-1|-|TRBD2|TRBJ2-3
TGCGCCAGCAGCGGGGGGTCTACGCAGTATTTT
CASSGGSTQYF
>TRBV4-3|-|-|TRBJ1-2
TGCGCCAGCAGCCAAGATCCGACAGTTGATGGCTACACCTTC
CASSQDPTVDGYTF
>TRBV30|-|-|TRBJ1-6
TGTGCCTGGAGTAGCCTGTCAGATTCACCCCTCCACTTT
CAWSSLSDSPLHF
>TRBV19|-|-|TRBJ1-3
TGTGCCAGTAGTATATTGGGGAGCTCTGGAAACACCATATATTTT
CASSILGSSGNTIYF
>TRBV14|few|-|TRBJ1-2
TGTGCCAGCAGCCAAGATCTTAGAGGTTGGGGCGGCTACACCTTC
CASSQDLRGWGGYTF
>TRBV11-1|-|TRBD2|TRBJ2-3
TGTGCCAGCAGCCCCAAAGGACTAGCGATCACAGATACGCAGTATTTT
CASSPKGLAITDTQYF
>TRBV5-6|-|-|TRBJ2-7
TGTGCCAGCAGCTTGGGACCCACCTACGAGCAGTACTTC
CASSLGPTYEQYF
>TRBV14|-|-|TRBJ2-1
TGTGCCAGCAGCCTTGGGTCATACAATGAGCAGTTCTTC
CASSLGSYNEQFF